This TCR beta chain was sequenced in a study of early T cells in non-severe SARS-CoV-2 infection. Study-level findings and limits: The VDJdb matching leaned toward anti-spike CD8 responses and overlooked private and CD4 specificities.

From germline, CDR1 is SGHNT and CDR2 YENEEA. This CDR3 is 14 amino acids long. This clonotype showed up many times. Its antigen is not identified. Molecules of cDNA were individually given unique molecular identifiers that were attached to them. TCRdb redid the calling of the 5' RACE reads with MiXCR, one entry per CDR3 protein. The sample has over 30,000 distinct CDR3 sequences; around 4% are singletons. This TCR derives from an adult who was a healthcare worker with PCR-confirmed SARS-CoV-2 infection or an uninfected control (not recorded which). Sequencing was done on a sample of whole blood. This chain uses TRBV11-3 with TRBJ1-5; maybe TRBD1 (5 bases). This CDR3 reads CGGRGTRNNQPQHF. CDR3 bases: TGTGGGGGACGCGGCACGAGGAACAATCAGCCCCAGCATTTT.